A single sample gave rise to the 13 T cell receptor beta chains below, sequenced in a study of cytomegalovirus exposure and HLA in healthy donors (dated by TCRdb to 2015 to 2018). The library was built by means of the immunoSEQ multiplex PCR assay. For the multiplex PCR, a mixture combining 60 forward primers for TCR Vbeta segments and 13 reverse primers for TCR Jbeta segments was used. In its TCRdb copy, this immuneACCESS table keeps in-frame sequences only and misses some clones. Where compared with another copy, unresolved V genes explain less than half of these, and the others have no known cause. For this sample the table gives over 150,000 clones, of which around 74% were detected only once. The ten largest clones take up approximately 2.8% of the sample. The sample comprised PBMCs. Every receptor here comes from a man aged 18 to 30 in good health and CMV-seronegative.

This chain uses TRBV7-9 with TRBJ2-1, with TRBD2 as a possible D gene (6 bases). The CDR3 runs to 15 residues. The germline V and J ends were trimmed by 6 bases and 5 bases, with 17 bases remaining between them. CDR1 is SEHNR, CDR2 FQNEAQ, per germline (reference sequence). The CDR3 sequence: CASRVKGPSDNEQFF. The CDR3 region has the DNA TGTGCCAGCAGAGTAAAGGGGCCTAGCGACAATGAGCAGTTCTTC.

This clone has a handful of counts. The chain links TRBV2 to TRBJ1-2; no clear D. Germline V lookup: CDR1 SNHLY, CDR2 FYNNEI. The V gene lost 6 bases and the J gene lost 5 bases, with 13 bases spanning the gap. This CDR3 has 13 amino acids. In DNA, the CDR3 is TGTGCCAGCAGGCCGAGTGAGGGTTATGGCTACACCTTC. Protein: CASRPSEGYGYTF.

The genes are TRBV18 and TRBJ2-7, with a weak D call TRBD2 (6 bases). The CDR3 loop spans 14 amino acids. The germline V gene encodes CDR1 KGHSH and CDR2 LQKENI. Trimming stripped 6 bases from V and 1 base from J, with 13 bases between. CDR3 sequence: CASSQGLTSYEQYF. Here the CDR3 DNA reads TGTGCCAGCTCCCAGGGACTGACATCCTACGAGCAGTACTTC.

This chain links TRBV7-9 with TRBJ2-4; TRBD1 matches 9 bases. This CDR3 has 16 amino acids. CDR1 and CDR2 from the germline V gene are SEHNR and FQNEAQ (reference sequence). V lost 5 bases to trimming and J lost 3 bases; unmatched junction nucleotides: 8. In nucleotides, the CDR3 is TGTGCCAGCAGCCTCCGGACAGGGGCGGACAAAAACATTCAGTACTTC. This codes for CASSLRTGADKNIQYF.

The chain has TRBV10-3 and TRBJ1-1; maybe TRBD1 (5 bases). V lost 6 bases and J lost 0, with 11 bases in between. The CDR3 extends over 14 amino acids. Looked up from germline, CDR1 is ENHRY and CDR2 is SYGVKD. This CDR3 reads CAISMGGMNTEAFF. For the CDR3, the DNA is TGTGCCATCAGCATGGGGGGTATGAACACTGAAGCTTTCTTT.

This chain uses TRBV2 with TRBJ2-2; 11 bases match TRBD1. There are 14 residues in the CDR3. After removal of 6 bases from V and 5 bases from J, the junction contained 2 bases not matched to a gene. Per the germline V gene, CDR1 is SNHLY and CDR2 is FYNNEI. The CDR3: CASRRDRGTGELFF. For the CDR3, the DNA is TGTGCCAGCAGAAGGGACAGGGGGACCGGGGAGCTGTTTTTT.

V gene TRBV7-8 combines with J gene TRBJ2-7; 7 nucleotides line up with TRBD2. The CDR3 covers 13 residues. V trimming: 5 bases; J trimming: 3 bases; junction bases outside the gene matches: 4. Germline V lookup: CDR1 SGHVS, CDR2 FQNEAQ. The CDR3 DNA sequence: TGTGCCAGCAGCGGGGACTATTACTACGAGCAGTACTTC. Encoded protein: CASSGDYYYEQYF.

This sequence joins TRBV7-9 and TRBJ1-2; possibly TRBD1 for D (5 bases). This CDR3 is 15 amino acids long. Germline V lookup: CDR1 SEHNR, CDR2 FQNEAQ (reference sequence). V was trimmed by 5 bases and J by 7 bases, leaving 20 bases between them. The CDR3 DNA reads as TGTGCCAGCAGCCACGGGAGCTCCGGGACCGGTGGCTACACCTTC. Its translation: CASSHGSSGTGGYTF.

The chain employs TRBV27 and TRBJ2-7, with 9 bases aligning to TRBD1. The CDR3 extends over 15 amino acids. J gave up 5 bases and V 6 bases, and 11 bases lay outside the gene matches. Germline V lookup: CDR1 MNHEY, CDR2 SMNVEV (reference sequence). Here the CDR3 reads CASRLGTGPNHEQYV. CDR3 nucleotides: TGTGCCAGCAGACTGGGGACAGGGCCAAACCACGAGCAGTACGTC.

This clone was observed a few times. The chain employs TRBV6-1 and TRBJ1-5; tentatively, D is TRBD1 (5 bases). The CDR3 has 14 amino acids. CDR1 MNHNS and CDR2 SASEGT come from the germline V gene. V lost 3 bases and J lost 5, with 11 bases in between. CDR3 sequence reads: CASSDSGEYQPQHF. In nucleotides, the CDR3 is TGTGCCAGCAGTGATTCGGGGGAATATCAGCCCCAGCATTTT.

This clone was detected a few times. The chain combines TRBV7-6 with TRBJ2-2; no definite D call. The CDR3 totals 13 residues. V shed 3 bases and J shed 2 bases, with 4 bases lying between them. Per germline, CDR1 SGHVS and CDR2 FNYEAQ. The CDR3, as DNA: TGTGCCAGCAGCTTGACTAACACCGGGGAGCTGTTTTTT. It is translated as CASSLTNTGELFF.

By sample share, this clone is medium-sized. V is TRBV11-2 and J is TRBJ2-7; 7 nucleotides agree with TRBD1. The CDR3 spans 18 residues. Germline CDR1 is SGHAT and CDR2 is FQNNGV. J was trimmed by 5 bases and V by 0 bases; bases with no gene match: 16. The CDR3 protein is CASSLDFTLKTDRDEQYV. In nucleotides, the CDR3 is TGTGCCAGCAGCTTAGACTTCACCCTTAAAACCGACAGGGACGAGCAGTACGTC.

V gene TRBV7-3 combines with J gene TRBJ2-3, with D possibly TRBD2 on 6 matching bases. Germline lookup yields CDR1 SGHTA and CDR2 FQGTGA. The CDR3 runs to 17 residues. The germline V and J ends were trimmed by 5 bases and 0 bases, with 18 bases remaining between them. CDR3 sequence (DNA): TGTGCCAGCAGCGCCGGTTCTGGGCGGGGCAGCACAGATACGCAGTATTTT. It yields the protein CASSAGSGRGSTDTQYF.